Listed below are T cell receptor beta chains from one sample, sequenced in a study of cytomegalovirus exposure and HLA in healthy donors. Sequenced by immunoSEQ multiplex PCR; TCRdb stores in-frame clones only, minus some. The repertoire includes some 250,000 clones, about 80% of them detected once, and around 8.3% sits in the top ten. The sequenced sample was PBMCs. Receptors originate from a woman between 55 and 75 years old in good health and CMV-seropositive. CDR3s include the opening cysteine and the closing phenylalanine or tryptophan. D genes are given only for firm matches. Not every row has a clone size; where given, it reads once, few, many or a size class.

D gene	J gene	clone size	V gene	CDR3 protein	CDR3 DNA
NA	TRBJ2-7	once	TRBV28	CASSLSGNSYEQYF	TGTGCCAGCAGTTTATCAGGGAACTCCTACGAGCAGTACTTC
NA	TRBJ2-1	NA	TRBV19	CASNRAEGFNEQFF	TGTGCCAGTAATCGGGCGGAGGGTTTCAATGAGCAGTTCTTC
NA	TRBJ2-5	NA	TRBV21-1	CASSKRRGLGETQYF	TGTGCCAGCAGCAAACGGAGAGGGCTAGGGGAGACCCAGTACTTC
NA	TRBJ1-4	NA	TRBV18	CASSPPMKSEKLFF	TGTGCCAGCTCACCACCGATGAAGAGTGAAAAACTGTTTTTT
NA	TRBJ2-7	NA	TRBV27	CASSLRTPPRQYF	TGTGCCAGCAGTTTAAGGACACCCCCCCGGCAGTACTTC
NA	TRBJ1-1	NA	TRBV19	CASSMGYGAGAGEAFF	TGTGCCAGTAGTATGGGCTATGGGGCTGGGGCAGGAGAAGCTTTCTTT
NA	TRBJ1-1	once	TRBV7-5	CVRSSTEYNTEAFF	TGTGTCAGAAGCTCGACAGAATACAACACTGAAGCTTTCTTT
TRBD1	TRBJ1-6	NA	TRBV2	CASTLGTASNSPLHF	TGTGCCAGCACCTTAGGGACAGCTTCTAATTCACCCCTCCACTTT
NA	TRBJ1-2	NA	TRBV2	CASSEKRVSGYGYTF	TGTGCCAGCAGTGAAAAGAGGGTTTCGGGCTATGGCTACACCTTC
TRBD2	TRBJ2-1	NA	TRBV27	CASYLSGSGSNEQFF	TGTGCCAGCTACCTAAGCGGGAGCGGGTCGAATGAGCAGTTCTTC
NA	TRBJ1-4	NA	TRBV10-2	CASREWAGEKLFF	TGCGCCAGCAGGGAGTGGGCTGGGGAAAAACTGTTTTTT
TRBD2	TRBJ2-3	NA	TRBV9	CASSGPTSGSVTDTQYF	TGTGCCAGCAGCGGCCCGACTAGCGGGAGCGTAACAGATACGCAGTATTTT
TRBD1	TRBJ1-5	NA	TRBV6-1	CASSSDRGTRQPQHF	TGTGCCAGCAGTTCGGACAGGGGCACCCGGCAGCCCCAGCATTTT
NA	TRBJ2-5	once	TRBV9	CASSVRGGLSYQETQYF	TGTGCCAGCAGCGTAAGGGGAGGCCTGTCGTACCAAGAGACCCAGTACTTC
TRBD2	TRBJ2-3	NA	TRBV2	CASRATSGRGTDTQYF	TGTGCCAGCAGAGCGACTAGCGGGAGGGGCACAGATACGCAGTATTTT
NA	TRBJ1-3	NA	TRBV7-9	CASSLAYMASGNTIYF	TGTGCCAGCAGCTTAGCGTATATGGCCTCTGGAAACACCATATATTTT
NA	TRBJ1-5	NA	TRBV5-1	CASSLSGGNQPQHF	TGCGCCAGCAGCTTGTCGGGGGGCAATCAGCCCCAGCATTTT
NA	TRBJ1-3	once	TRBV6-1	CASSAATPSSGNTIYF	TGTGCCAGCAGTGCCGCGACACCGAGCTCTGGAAACACCATATATTTT
NA	TRBJ1-1	NA	TRBV10-3	CAIRQNTEAFF	TGTGCCATCAGACAGAACACTGAAGCTTTCTTT
NA	TRBJ2-7	NA	TRBV7-8	CASSSRLVGSEQYF	TGTGCCAGCAGCTCGCGGTTGGTCGGTAGCGAGCAGTACTTC
TRBD1	TRBJ2-7	NA	TRBV2	CASSGGKGARVF	TGTGCCAGCAGTGGTGGCAAGGGGGCGAGGGTTTTC
TRBD1	TRBJ1-3	NA	TRBV28	CASSSGGIMGNTIYF	TGTGCCAGCAGTTCAGGGGGAATAATGGGAAACACCATATATTTT
NA	TRBJ2-5	NA	TRBV6-1	CASSEGWRGETQYF	TGTGCCAGCAGTGAAGGGTGGAGGGGAGAGACCCAGTACTTC
NA	TRBJ2-2	NA	TRBV15	CATSRDLAVGNTGELFF	TGTGCCACCAGCAGAGATCTGGCGGTCGGGAACACCGGGGAGCTGTTTTTT
NA	TRBJ1-4	NA	TRBV6-6	CASRTVLNEKLFF	TGTGCCAGCAGGACAGTGCTCAATGAAAAACTGTTTTTT
NA	TRBJ2-3	NA	TRBV4-2	CASSQDLTSADTQYF	TGTGCCAGCAGCCAAGACCTGACTAGTGCAGATACGCAGTATTTT
NA	TRBJ1-3	NA	TRBV5-1	CASSLEVAPSFSGNTIYF	TGCGCCAGCAGCTTGGAAGTAGCGCCTTCCTTCTCTGGAAACACCATATATTTT
TRBD1	TRBJ2-2	NA	TRBV11-2	CASSFLTGGFGNTGELFF	TGTGCCAGCAGTTTCTTGACAGGGGGATTCGGGAACACCGGGGAGCTGTTTTTT
NA	TRBJ1-5	NA	TRBV16	CASSERGRGTNQPQHF	TGTGCCAGCAGCGAAAGGGGAAGGGGCACGAATCAGCCCCAGCATTTT
TRBD1	TRBJ1-4	NA	TRBV5-4	CASSSGQVGEKLFF	TGTGCCAGCAGCTCGGGACAGGTGGGGGAAAAACTGTTTTTT
NA	TRBJ2-7	NA	TRBV11-2	CASSLESPIYSYEQYF	TGTGCCAGCAGCTTAGAGTCACCGATCTACTCCTACGAGCAGTACTTC
NA	TRBJ2-2	NA	TRBV7-8	CASSLVGADTGELFF	TGTGCCAGCAGCTTAGTGGGTGCGGACACCGGGGAGCTGTTTTTT
TRBD2	TRBJ2-3	NA	TRBV2	CASIGTSSLDTQYF	TGTGCCAGCATTGGGACTAGCAGTCTCGATACGCAGTATTTT
NA	TRBJ2-5	NA	TRBV29-1	CSVEDRPWVAGSYQETQYF	TGCAGCGTTGAAGATCGCCCCTGGGTGGCGGGATCGTACCAAGAGACCCAGTACTTC